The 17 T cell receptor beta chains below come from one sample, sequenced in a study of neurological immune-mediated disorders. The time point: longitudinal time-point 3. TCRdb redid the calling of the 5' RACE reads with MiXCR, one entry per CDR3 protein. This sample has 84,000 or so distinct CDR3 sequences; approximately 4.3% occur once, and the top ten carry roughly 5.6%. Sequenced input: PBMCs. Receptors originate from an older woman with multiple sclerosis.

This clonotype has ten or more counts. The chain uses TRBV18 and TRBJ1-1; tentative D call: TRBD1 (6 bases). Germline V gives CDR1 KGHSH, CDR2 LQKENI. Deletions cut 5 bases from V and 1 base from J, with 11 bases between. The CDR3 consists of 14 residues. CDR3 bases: TGTGCCAGCTCAGGGGACACACCGAACACTGAAGCTTTCTTT. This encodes CASSGDTPNTEAFF. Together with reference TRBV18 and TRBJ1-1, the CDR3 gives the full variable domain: NAGVMQNPRHLVRRRGQEARLRCSPMKGHSHVYWYRQLPEEGLKFMVYLQKENIIDESGMPKERFSAEFPKEGPSILRIQQVVRGDSAAYFCASSGDTPNTEAFFGQGTRLTVV.

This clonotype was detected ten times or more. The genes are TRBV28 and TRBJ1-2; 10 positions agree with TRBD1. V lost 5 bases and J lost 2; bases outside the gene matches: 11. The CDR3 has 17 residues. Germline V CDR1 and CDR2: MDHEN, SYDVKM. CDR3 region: CASSSAGAGQGNYGYTF. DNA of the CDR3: TGTGCCAGCAGTAGTGCCGGTGCGGGACAGGGGAACTATGGCTACACCTTC.

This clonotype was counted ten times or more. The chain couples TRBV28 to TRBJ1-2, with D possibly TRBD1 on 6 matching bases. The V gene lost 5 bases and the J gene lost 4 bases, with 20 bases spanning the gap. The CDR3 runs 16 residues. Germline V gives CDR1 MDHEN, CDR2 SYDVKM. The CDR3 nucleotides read TGTGCCAGCAGTCTTTCCGGGACAATAGGCAGCTATGGCTACACCTTC. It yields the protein CASSLSGTIGSYGYTF.

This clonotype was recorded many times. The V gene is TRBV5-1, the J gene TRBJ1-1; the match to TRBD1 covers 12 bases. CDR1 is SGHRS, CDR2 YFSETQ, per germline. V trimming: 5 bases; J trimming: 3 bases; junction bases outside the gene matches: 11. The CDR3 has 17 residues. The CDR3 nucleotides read TGCGCCAGCAGGTGGACCGGGACAGGGGGCGCGGACACTGAAGCTTTCTTT. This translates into CASRWTGTGGADTEAFF.

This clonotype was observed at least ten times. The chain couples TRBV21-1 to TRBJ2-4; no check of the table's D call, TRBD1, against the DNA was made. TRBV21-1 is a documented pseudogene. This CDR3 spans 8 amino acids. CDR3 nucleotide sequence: TGTGCCAAGAGGGGGGGTCCCTTC. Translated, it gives CAKRGGPF.

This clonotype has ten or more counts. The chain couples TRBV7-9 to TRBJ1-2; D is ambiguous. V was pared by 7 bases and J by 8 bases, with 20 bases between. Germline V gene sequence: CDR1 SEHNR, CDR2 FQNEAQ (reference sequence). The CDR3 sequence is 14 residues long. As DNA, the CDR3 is TGTGCCAGCAACTCGGAGCTAGATCTTCGAGGCTACACCTTC. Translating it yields CASNSELDLRGYTF.

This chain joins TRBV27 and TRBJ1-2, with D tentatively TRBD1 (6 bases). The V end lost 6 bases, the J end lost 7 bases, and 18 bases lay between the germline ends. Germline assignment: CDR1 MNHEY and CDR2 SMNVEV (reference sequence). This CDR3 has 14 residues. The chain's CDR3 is CASSTTGTRSGYTF. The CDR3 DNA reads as TGTGCCAGCAGCACCACAGGGACCCGTAGTGGCTACACCTTC.

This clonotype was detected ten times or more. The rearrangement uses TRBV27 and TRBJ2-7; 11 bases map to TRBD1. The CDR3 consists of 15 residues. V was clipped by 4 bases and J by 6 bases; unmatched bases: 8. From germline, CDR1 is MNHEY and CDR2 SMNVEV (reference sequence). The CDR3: CASSSPGTGGLEQYF. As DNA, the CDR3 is TGTGCCAGCAGTTCACCCGGGACAGGGGGTCTCGAGCAGTACTTC.

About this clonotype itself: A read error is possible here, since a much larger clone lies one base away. The CDR3 nucleotides read TGTGCCAGCAGCGTAGGGCGACAGGGTAATGAAAAACTGTTTTTT. It specifies CASSVGRQGNEKLFF. V gene TRBV9 combines with J gene TRBJ1-4, with 7 positions matching TRBD1. CDR3 length equals 15 residues. Germline trimming cut 0 bases from V and 4 bases from J; bases unmatched to any gene: 3. The germline V gene has CDR1 SGDLS and CDR2 YYNGEE.

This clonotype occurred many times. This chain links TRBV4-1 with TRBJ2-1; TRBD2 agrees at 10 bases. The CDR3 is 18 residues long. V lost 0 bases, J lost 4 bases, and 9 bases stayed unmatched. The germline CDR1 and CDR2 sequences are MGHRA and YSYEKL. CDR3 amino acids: CASSQDRTSGDYYNEQFF. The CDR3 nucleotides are TGCGCCAGCAGCCAAGATCGCACTAGCGGGGACTATTACAATGAGCAGTTCTTC.

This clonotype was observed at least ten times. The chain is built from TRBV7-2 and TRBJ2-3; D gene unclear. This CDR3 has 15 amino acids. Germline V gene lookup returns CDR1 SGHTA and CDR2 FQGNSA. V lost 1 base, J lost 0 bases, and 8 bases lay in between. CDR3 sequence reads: CASSLGRSSTDTQYF. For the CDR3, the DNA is TGTGCCAGCAGCTTAGGGCGTTCTAGCACAGATACGCAGTATTTT.

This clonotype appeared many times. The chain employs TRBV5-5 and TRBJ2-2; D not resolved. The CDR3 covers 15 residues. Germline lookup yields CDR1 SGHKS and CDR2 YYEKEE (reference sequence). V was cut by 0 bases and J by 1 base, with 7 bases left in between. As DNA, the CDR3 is TGTGCCAGCAGCTTGGGGCTCGGGAACACCGGGGAGCTGTTTTTT. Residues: CASSLGLGNTGELFF.

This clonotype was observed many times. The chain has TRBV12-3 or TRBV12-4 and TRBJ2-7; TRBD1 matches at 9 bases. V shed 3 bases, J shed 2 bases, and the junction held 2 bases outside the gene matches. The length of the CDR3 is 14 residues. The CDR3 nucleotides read TGTGCCAGCAGTTTGGGACAGGGACCCTACGAGCAGTACTTC. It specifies CASSLGQGPYEQYF.

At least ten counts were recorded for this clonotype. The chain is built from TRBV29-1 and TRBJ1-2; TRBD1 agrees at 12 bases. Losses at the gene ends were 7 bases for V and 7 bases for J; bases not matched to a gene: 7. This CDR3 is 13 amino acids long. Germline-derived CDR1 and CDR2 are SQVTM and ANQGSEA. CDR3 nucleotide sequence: TGCAGCGGGGAAGGGACAGGGGGCTTTGGCTACACCTTC. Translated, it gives CSGEGTGGFGYTF.

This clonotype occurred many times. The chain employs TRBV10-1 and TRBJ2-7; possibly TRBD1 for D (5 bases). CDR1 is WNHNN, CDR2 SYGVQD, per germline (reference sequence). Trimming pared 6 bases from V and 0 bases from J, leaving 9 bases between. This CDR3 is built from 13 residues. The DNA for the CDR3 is TGCGCCAGCAGCGGAGACAGCTCCTACGAGCAGTACTTC. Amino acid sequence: CASSGDSSYEQYF.

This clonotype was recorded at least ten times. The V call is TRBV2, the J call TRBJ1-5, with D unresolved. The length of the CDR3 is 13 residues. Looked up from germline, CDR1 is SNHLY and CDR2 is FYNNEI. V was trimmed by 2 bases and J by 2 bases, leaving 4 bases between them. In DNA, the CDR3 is TGTGCCAGCAGTGAACTCGGCAATCAGCCCCAGCATTTT. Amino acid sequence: CASSELGNQPQHF.

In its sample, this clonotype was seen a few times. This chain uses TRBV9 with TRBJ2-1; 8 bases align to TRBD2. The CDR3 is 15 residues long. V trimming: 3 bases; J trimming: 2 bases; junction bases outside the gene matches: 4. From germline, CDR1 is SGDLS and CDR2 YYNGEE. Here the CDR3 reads CASSAAGVPYNEQFF. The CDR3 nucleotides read TGTGCCAGCAGCGCAGCGGGAGTTCCCTACAATGAGCAGTTCTTC.